Reported below is one T cell receptor (beta chain). Its antigen is unidentified. It was by 5'RACE template switching with UMIs that TCR beta cDNA was made. For each CDR3 protein, TCRdb gives one entry from its re-call of the 5' RACE reads, without DNA. The sample spans about 150,000 distinct CDR3 sequences; the ten largest clones claim around 37%. The germline V gene has CDR1 ENHRY and CDR2 SYGVKD. The CDR3 has 18 residues. The data were taken from a study of T cells expressing NK-cell markers. Findings and limits, study-wide: Over 5 donors had dominant NKG2C+ clonotypes that comprised about 1.0-7.0% of their CD8+ T cells.

The chain has TRBV10-3 and TRBJ2-4; TCRdb designates TRBD2, a call that cannot be tested without DNA. The receptor comes from a woman aged 45-65 years in good health. Sequencing input: blood T cells: a sorted CD56 or NKG2C T cell subset, CD4+ or CD8+ T cells, or bulk PBMC T cells (not recorded which). The CDR3 reads CAISESGTSGRNPNIQYF.